A single sample gave rise to the 28 T cell receptor beta chains below, sequenced in a study of beta chain features in type 1 diabetes. The sequenced template was cDNA made from the entire isolated RNA. Clones were sequenced by immunoSEQ multiplex PCR, and TCRdb holds only the in-frame ones, with some missing. The table lists 300,000 to 400,000 clones, over 9.5% of them singletons. The sequenced sample was naive CD4+ T cells from blood. These receptors all come from a man between 18 and 35 years old in good health.

This clone was observed a handful of times. The V gene is TRBV28, the J gene TRBJ1-5; D not resolved. CDR3 length: 13 residues. Trimming shortened V by 4 bases and J by 7 bases, and 11 bases separated the two germline ends. Per germline, CDR1 MDHEN and CDR2 SYDVKM. CDR3 DNA: TGTGCCAGCAGTTCCCCCGGGGAGCAGCCCCAGCATTTT. Protein sequence: CASSSPGEQPQHF.

A few counts support this clone. This chain uses TRBV5-4 with TRBJ1-2; 9 bases match TRBD1. This CDR3 spans 16 amino acids. The V and J ends lost 3 bases and 6 bases, in that order; junction bases with no gene match: 12. Per germline, CDR1 SGHNT and CDR2 YYREEE (reference sequence). CDR3 bases: TGTGCCAGCAGCTCGTGGGACAGGGTATTTGGAGATGGCTACACCTTC. This translates into CASSSWDRVFGDGYTF.

Of note for this clone: Other DNA sequences within the sample encode an identical CDR3. The V gene is TRBV30, the J gene TRBJ2-5, with D possibly TRBD2 on 5 matching bases. Germline CDR1 GTSNPN, CDR2 SVGIG (reference sequence). There are 12 residues in the CDR3. V shed 0 bases and J shed 4 bases, with 6 bases lying between them. The CDR3 nucleotides read TGTGCCTGGAGTGTACTAGGAGAGACCCAGTACTTC. Protein: CAWSVLGETQYF.

The chain has TRBV7-9 and TRBJ2-7; TRBD1 matches 7 bases. Germline CDR1 is SEHNR and CDR2 is FQNEAQ (reference sequence). The CDR3 runs to 15 residues. Unmatched junction bases numbered 8, after V lost 1 base and J lost 5 bases. In nucleotides, the CDR3 is TGTGCCAGCAGCTTAGTGGTAGACAGGGACCACGAGCAGTACTTC. This translates into CASSLVVDRDHEQYF.

This clone was seen more than once but under ten times. The chain links TRBV6-6 to TRBJ1-5; D is unclear. Germline loops: CDR1 MNHNY, CDR2 SVGAGI (reference sequence). V was pared by 2 bases and J by 7 bases, with 6 bases between. CDR3 size: 12 residues. The CDR3 is CASSYVAQPQHF. CDR3 DNA: TGTGCCAGCAGTTACGTGGCCCAGCCCCAGCATTTT.

The chain carries TRBV5-5 and TRBJ2-7, with TRBD1 matching over 8 bases. Germline V gene lookup returns CDR1 SGHKS and CDR2 YYEKEE (reference sequence). The length of the CDR3 is 14 residues. J lost 0 bases, V lost 4 bases, and 3 bases had no gene match. CDR3: CASSPGQGSYEQYF. In DNA form, the CDR3 reads TGTGCCAGCAGCCCCGGACAGGGCTCCTACGAGCAGTACTTC.

The chain joins TRBV6-5 to TRBJ2-7, with TRBD1 matching over 7 bases. Germline values: CDR1 MNHEY, CDR2 SVGAGI. The CDR3 consists of 13 residues. V was clipped by 4 bases and J by 6 bases; unmatched bases: 6. CDR3 nucleotides: TGTGCCAGCAGTTTTGGACAGGTCGGCGAGCAGTACTTC. This gives the protein CASSFGQVGEQYF.

The gene calls are TRBV9 and TRBJ2-7; 7 nucleotides agree with TRBD1. With V trimmed by 0 bases and J by 3 bases, 9 bases remained unmatched. Germline loops: CDR1 SGDLS, CDR2 YYNGEE. The CDR3 spans 16 residues. Here the CDR3 DNA reads TGTGCCAGCAGCGTAGGAGGGACAGCGTCTTTCTACGAGCAGTACTTC. This sequence encodes CASSVGGTASFYEQYF.

V is TRBV5-1 and J is TRBJ2-1, with TRBD2 identical over 11 bases. Trimming removed 4 bases from V and 6 bases from J; junction bases left unmatched: 9. Germline-derived CDR1 and CDR2 are SGHRS and YFSETQ. The CDR3 loop spans 16 amino acids. CDR3 amino acids: CASSLESSGRGNEQFF. CDR3 nucleotide sequence: TGCGCCAGCAGCCTGGAGAGTAGCGGGAGGGGCAATGAGCAGTTCTTC.

This clone was counted only a few times. The J gene is TRBJ2-7, the V gene TRBV7-8; TRBD1 matches at 8 bases. CDR1 is SGHVS, CDR2 FQNEAQ, per germline. The CDR3 consists of 14 residues. V trimming: 6 bases; J trimming: 1 base; junction bases outside the gene matches: 5. In nucleotides, the CDR3 is TGTGCCAGCAGTCATCGACAGGGGTCCTACGAGCAGTACTTC. Protein product: CASSHRQGSYEQYF.

The rearrangement joins TRBV7-8 to TRBJ1-1, with 8 bases lining up with TRBD1. CDR1 is SGHVS, CDR2 FQNEAQ, per germline. The CDR3 covers 13 residues. J gave up 8 bases and V 1 base, and 3 bases lay outside the gene matches. CDR3 residues: CASSLERTGEAFF. The CDR3 bases are TGTGCCAGCAGCTTAGAACGGACAGGGGAAGCTTTCTTT.

The V and J genes are TRBV9 and TRBJ1-2; the D is unclear. V was shortened by 7 bases and J by 4 bases, with 11 bases between the two germline ends. The germline V gene encodes CDR1 SGDLS and CDR2 YYNGEE. The CDR3 is made up of 12 amino acids. The CDR3 coding sequence is TGTGCCAGCGACAATATGGTCTATGGCTACACCTTC. This gives the protein CASDNMVYGYTF.

The rearrangement joins TRBV4-3 to TRBJ2-2; unclear D gene. V was cut by 1 base and J by 7 bases, with 7 bases left in between. Per germline, CDR1 LGHNA and CDR2 YSLEER. The CDR3 loop spans 13 amino acids. The chain's CDR3 is CASSQGANGELFF. The CDR3 nucleotides read TGCGCCAGCAGCCAAGGGGCGAACGGGGAGCTGTTTTTT.

CDR3 sequence reads: CAWSRGTVYNEQFF. CDR3 nucleotides: TGTGCCTGGAGTCGCGGGACAGTGTACAATGAGCAGTTCTTC. The gene calls are TRBV30 and TRBJ2-1; possibly TRBD1 for D (7 bases). CDR3 length: 14 amino acids. CDR1 GTSNPN and CDR2 SVGIG come from the germline V gene (reference sequence). V dropped 2 bases and J dropped 4 bases, with 12 bases sitting between them.

This clone was seen more than once but under ten times. The chain is built from TRBV7-2 and TRBJ1-2; 8 bases align to TRBD1. V shed 5 bases and J 5 bases; nucleotides not matched to a gene: 7. The CDR3 totals 14 residues. The germline CDR1 and CDR2 sequences are SGHTA and FQGNSA. This chain's CDR3 is CASSPRGQDYGYTF. CDR3 sequence (DNA): TGTGCCAGCAGCCCTAGGGGACAGGATTATGGCTACACCTTC.

This clone was seen a few times. V gene TRBV5-1 combines with J gene TRBJ2-7; D perhaps matches TRBD1 (5 bases). Trimming cost V 2 bases and J 3 bases, with 12 bases left between them. The CDR3 has 14 residues. Germline CDR1 SGHRS, CDR2 YFSETQ. The CDR3 here is CASSFDQGSYEQYF. The CDR3 DNA follows: TGCGCCAGCAGCTTCGACCAGGGTAGCTACGAGCAGTACTTC.

Only a few counts were recorded for this clone. The chain uses TRBV11-2 and TRBJ1-5; D not resolved. The CDR3 is 15 residues long. The germline V gene has CDR1 SGHAT and CDR2 FQNNGV. Trimming shortened V by 1 base and J by 5 bases, and 12 bases separated the two germline ends. The CDR3 loop is CASSLGGEGDQPQHF. The DNA for the CDR3 is TGTGCCAGCAGCTTAGGAGGTGAGGGAGATCAGCCCCAGCATTTT.

In the case of this clone: Other DNA sequences within the sample encode an identical CDR3. J is TRBJ2-5 and V is TRBV7-9; D might be TRBD2 (6 bases). With 5 bases removed from V and 1 base from J, the gap between germline ends came to 11 bases. From germline, CDR1 is SEHNR and CDR2 FQNEAQ (reference sequence). This CDR3 contains 14 residues. The CDR3 here is CASSLGTAQETQYF. The CDR3 DNA reads as TGTGCCAGCAGCCTCGGGACTGCCCAAGAGACCCAGTACTTC.

The chain carries TRBV6-4 and TRBJ2-1; TRBD1 aligns across 10 bases. The CDR3 has 17 amino acids. The germline V gene encodes CDR1 MRHNA and CDR2 SNTAGT. V shed 3 bases and J 0 bases; nucleotides not matched to a gene: 5. The CDR3 sequence is CASSDLGQGSSYNEQFF. The CDR3 DNA is TGTGCCAGCAGTGATCTGGGACAGGGGAGCTCCTACAATGAGCAGTTCTTC.

The genes are TRBV6-5 and TRBJ1-2; no definite D call. The germline V gene encodes CDR1 MNHEY and CDR2 SVGAGI. V gave up 2 bases and J gave up 5 bases, with 9 bases separating them. The CDR3 length is 13 residues. In nucleotides, the CDR3 is TGTGCCAGCAGTTACGAGCGTGGTTATGGCTACACCTTC. This codes for CASSYERGYGYTF.

CDR3 bases: TGCGCCAGCAGCCCCACGGACGGGGAGTCTCTGTTTTTT. Translated, it gives CASSPTDGESLFF. The rearrangement uses TRBV5-1 and TRBJ1-4; D not certain. In germline, CDR1 is SGHRS, CDR2 YFSETQ. V was clipped by 4 bases and J by 14 bases, with 18 bases between them. This CDR3 comprises 13 residues.

This clone came up a few times. The chain employs TRBV7-9 and TRBJ2-5; 14 bases fit TRBD2. CDR1 and CDR2 (germline): SEHNR, FQNEAQ (reference sequence). The CDR3 contains 18 residues. V lost 4 bases to trimming and J lost 5 bases; unmatched junction nucleotides: 12. Here the CDR3 DNA reads TGTGCCAGCAGCTGGTACAGGGGACTAGCGGGAGTGGGCGAGACCCAGTACTTC. As protein: CASSWYRGLAGVGETQYF.

This chain joins TRBV2 and TRBJ1-6, with D perhaps matching TRBD1 (6 bases). Germline V CDR1 and CDR2: SNHLY, FYNNEI. V lost 6 bases and J lost 7, with 13 bases in between. This CDR3 is 14 amino acids long. For the CDR3, the DNA is TGTGCCAGCAGGGAAACGGGACAAAATTCACCCCTCCACTTT. It encodes CASRETGQNSPLHF.

This chain uses TRBV30 with TRBJ2-1; 12 bases fit TRBD2. The V gene's germline CDR1 is GTSNPN and CDR2 SVGIG (reference sequence). J lost 9 bases, V lost 0 bases, and 12 bases had no gene match. CDR3 size: 17 residues. CDR3 in amino acids: CAWSVLGGTSGHGEQFF. The DNA for the CDR3 is TGTGCCTGGAGTGTACTGGGGGGGACTAGCGGGCACGGTGAGCAGTTCTTC.

This sequence joins TRBV28 and TRBJ2-4, with TRBD1 matching over 8 bases. J was trimmed by 7 bases and V by 5 bases; bases with no gene match: 10. Germline lookup yields CDR1 MDHEN and CDR2 SYDVKM. The CDR3 length is 15 residues. The CDR3 coding sequence is TGTGCCAGCAGTAGCCGGGACAGGTTTTATAACATTCAGTACTTC. This encodes CASSSRDRFYNIQYF.

The chain uses TRBV4-3 and TRBJ2-7; possibly TRBD2 for D (6 bases). This CDR3 has 15 residues. Germline V CDR1 and CDR2: LGHNA, YSLEER. The V end lost 1 base, the J end lost 3 bases, and 13 bases lay between the germline ends. Here the CDR3 DNA reads TGCGCCAGCAGCCAAGCGGGCGGGGCCCTCTACGAGCAGTACTTC. Translating gives CASSQAGGALYEQYF.

This clone occurred a few times. This chain links TRBV27 with TRBJ2-3; 7 nucleotides align to TRBD2. The CDR3 contains 15 residues. Looked up from germline, CDR1 is MNHEY and CDR2 is SMNVEV (reference sequence). The J segment lost 5 bases and the V segment lost 5 bases, leaving 10 bases of the junction unmatched. CDR3 DNA sequence: TGTGCCAGCAGTCTTCGCTGGGCGGGAGTAGATACGCAGTATTTT. Its translation is CASSLRWAGVDTQYF.

In its sample, this clone was seen a few times. The V and J genes are TRBV4-3 and TRBJ1-1, with 9 bases that match TRBD1. The CDR3 runs to 16 residues. V lost 4 bases and J lost 0; bases outside the gene matches: 6. Germline CDR1 LGHNA, CDR2 YSLEER. Written as DNA, the CDR3 is TGCGCCAGCAGCCCGAACAGGGGGCTAATGAACACTGAAGCTTTCTTT. As protein: CASSPNRGLMNTEAFF.